This T cell receptor beta chain was documented in a study of blood T cell repertoires in COVID-19. Study-wide background: PBMCs, B-cell-depleted T cells, or T cells provided the cDNA or gDNA that made up the material.

Recruited during active infection, patients (from Seattle) were subsequently followed longitudinally. The method was immunoSEQ multiplex PCR; TCRdb's version includes in-frame clones alone and lacks a portion of them. The sample has just over 250,000 clones, about 87% seen once. CDR1 LGHDT and CDR2 YNNKEL come from the germline V gene (reference sequence). CDR3 size: 15 residues. J gave up 2 bases and V 4 bases, and 2 bases lay outside the gene matches. The rearrangement joins TRBV3-1 (or the pseudogene TRBV3-2) to TRBJ2-6; 7 nucleotides line up with TRBD1. This TCR derives from an older woman with COVID-19, enrolled during active disease. Material for sequencing was peripheral blood. DNA of the CDR3: TGTGCCAGCAGCCTAGGGACAGCTGGGGCCAACGTCCTGACTTTC. Protein product: CASSLGTAGANVLTF.